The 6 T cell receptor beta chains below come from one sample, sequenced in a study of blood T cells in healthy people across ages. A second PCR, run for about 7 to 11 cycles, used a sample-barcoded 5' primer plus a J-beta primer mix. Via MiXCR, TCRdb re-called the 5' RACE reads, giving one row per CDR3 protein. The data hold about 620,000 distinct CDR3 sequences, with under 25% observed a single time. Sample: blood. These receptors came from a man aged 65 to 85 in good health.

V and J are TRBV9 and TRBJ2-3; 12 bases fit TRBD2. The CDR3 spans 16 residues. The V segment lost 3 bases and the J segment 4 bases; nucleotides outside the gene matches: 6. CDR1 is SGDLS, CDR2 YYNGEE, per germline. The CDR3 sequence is CASSALTSGSADTQYF. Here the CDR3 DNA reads TGTGCCAGCAGCGCCCTGACTAGCGGGAGTGCAGATACGCAGTATTTT.

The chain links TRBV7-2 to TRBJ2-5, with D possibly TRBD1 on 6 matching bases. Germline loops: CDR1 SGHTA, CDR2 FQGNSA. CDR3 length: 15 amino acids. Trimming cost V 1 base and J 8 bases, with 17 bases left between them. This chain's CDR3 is CASSLVGTTPGTQYF. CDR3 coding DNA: TGTGCCAGCAGCTTAGTAGGGACAACCCCAGGAACCCAGTACTTC. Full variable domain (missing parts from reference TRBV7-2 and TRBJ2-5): GAGVSQSPSNKVTEKGKDVELRCDPISGHTALYWYRQSLGQGLEFLIYFQGNSAPDKSGLPSDRFSAERTGGSVSTLTIQRTQQEDSAVYLCASSLVGTTPGTQYFGPGTRLLVL.

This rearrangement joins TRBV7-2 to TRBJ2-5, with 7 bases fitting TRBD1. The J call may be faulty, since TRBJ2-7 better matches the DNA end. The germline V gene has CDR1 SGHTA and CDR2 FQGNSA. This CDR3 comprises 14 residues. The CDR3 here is CASSEGQIHDEQYF. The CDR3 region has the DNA TGTGCCAGCAGCGAGGGACAGATACACGACGAGCAGTACTTC.

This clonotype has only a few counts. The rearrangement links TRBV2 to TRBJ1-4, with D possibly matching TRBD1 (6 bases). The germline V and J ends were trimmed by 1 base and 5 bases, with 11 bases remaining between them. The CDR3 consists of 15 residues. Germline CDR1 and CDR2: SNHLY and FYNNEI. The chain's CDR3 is CASSEGLGGNEKLFF. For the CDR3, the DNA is TGTGCCAGCAGTGAAGGACTAGGGGGGAATGAAAAACTGTTTTTT.

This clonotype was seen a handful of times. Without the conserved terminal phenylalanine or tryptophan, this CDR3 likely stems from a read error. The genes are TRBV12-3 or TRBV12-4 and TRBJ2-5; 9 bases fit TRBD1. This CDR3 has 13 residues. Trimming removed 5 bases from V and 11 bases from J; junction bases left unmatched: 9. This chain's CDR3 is CASSPQGAREQYL. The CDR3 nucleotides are TGTGCCAGCAGTCCACAGGGGGCGAGGGAGCAGTACCTC.

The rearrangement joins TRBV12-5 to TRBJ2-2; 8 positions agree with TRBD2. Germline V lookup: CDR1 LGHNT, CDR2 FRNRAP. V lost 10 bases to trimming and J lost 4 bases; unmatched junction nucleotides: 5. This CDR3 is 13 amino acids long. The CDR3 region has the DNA TGTGCTACCTCGCGGGAGGCCACCGGGGAGCTGTTTTTT. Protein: CATSREATGELFF.